Listed below are T cell receptor beta chains from one sample, sequenced in a study of post-analysis software for immune sequencing data. TCRdb recomputed calls from the PCR reads with MiXCR, one row per CDR3 protein. The sample consists of a few hundred thousand distinct CDR3 sequences, 34% of them appearing once. Sequenced input: blood. The receptor set was obtained from a girl aged 2 to 17 with multiple sclerosis. The CDR3 runs from the conserved cysteine through the conserved F or W.

v_gene	j_gene	CDR3aa
TRBV25-1	TRBJ2-5	CASSEWAGAQETQYF
TRBV5-1	TRBJ2-7	CASSLEDPSYEQYF
TRBV12-3/TRBV12-4	TRBJ2-1	CASSRYEDRGSYNEQFF
TRBV7-9	TRBJ1-1	CASRMEPSLNTEAFF
TRBV3-1	TRBJ1-2	CASSLQVSYGYTF
TRBV10-3	TRBJ2-7	CATTLTGDSYEQYF
TRBV5-1	TRBJ2-6	CASSWGIRTGALLGANVLTF
TRBV20-1	TRBJ2-3	CSARDSGKLDTQYF
TRBV29-1	TRBJ2-5	CSVARGAEETQYF
TRBV7-8	TRBJ1-6	CASSLGGQGVSSLLHF
TRBV12-3/TRBV12-4	TRBJ1-1	CASRGDRQTAEAFF
TRBV7-9	TRBJ2-7	CASSSQNSGVPSYEQYF
TRBV5-1	NA	CASSLVDRGGEQYF
TRBV18	TRBJ1-1	CASAQDSTEAFF
TRBV12-3/TRBV12-4	TRBJ1-2	CASSYREIYGYTF
TRBV5-4	TRBJ1-2	CASSSPQGTNSNLYGYTF
TRBV10-3	TRBJ2-2	CAISESRNTGELFF
TRBV7-8	TRBJ2-5	CASSPGRVQETQYF
TRBV7-9	TRBJ1-1	CASLILQGAEAFF
TRBV5-6	TRBJ2-4	CASSLERRNIQYF
TRBV12-3/TRBV12-4	TRBJ2-4	CASSFQAGDPKNIQYF
TRBV20-1	TRBJ1-2	CSAVQGTRYGYNF
TRBV5-6	TRBJ1-4	CASSSDRDNEKLFF
TRBV5-1	TRBJ1-1	CASSVGLQRNTEAFF
TRBV12-3/TRBV12-4	TRBJ1-5	CASMGRGGNQPQHF
TRBV7-9	TRBJ1-4	CASSPLPRRGDEKLFF
TRBV5-1	TRBJ1-2	CASGTGVGGYTF
TRBV9	TRBJ2-7	CASSVAPTWDRGLGEQYF
TRBV6-6	TRBJ2-3	CASSYPRGRGTDTQYF
TRBV20-1	TRBJ2-7	CSAGLSYEQYF